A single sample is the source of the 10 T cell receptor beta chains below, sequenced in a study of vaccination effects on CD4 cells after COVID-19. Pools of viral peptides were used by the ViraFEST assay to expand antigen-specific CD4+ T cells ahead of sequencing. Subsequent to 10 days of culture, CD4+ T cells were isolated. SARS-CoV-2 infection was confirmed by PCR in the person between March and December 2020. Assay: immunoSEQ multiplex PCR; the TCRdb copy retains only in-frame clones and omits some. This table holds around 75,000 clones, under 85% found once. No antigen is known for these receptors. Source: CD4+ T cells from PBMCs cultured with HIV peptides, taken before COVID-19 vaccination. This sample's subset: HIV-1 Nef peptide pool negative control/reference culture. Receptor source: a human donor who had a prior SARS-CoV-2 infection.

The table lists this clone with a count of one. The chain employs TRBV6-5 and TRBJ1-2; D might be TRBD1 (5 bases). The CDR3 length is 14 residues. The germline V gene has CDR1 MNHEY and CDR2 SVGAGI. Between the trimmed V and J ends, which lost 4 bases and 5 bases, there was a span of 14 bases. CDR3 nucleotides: TGTGCCAGCAGTTTGAGAGACAGACCGTATGGCTACACCTTC. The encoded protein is CASSLRDRPYGYTF.

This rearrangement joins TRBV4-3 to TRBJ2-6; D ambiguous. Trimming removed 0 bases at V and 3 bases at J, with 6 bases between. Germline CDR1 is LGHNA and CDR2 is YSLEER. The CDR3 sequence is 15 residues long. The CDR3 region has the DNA TGCGCCAGCAGCCAAGATTACGGTGGGGCCAACGTCCTGACTTTC. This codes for CASSQDYGGANVLTF.

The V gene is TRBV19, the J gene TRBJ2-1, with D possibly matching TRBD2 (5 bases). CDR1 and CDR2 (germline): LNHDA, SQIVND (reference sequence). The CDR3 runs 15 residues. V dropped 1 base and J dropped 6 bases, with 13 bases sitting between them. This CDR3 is CASSIGPARANEQFF. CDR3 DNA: TGTGCCAGTAGTATAGGGCCAGCGAGGGCCAATGAGCAGTTCTTC.

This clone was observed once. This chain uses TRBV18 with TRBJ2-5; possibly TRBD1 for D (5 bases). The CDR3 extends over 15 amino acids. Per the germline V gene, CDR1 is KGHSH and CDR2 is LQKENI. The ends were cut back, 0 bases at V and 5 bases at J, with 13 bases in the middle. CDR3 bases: TGTGCCAGCTCACCACCGGCCAGGGCAGGGGAGACCCAGTACTTC. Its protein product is CASSPPARAGETQYF.

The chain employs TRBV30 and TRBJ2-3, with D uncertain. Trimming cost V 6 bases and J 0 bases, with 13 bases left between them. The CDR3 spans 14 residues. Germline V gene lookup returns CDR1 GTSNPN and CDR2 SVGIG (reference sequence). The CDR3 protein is CACLKGSSTDTQYF. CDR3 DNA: TGTGCCTGCCTTAAAGGATCTAGCACAGATACGCAGTATTTT.

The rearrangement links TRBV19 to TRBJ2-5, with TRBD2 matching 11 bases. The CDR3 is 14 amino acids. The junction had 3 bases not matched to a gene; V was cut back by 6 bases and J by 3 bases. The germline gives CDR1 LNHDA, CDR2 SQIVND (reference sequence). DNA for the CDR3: TGTGCCAGTAGGATGACTAGCGGGGAAGAGACCCAGTACTTC. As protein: CASRMTSGEETQYF.

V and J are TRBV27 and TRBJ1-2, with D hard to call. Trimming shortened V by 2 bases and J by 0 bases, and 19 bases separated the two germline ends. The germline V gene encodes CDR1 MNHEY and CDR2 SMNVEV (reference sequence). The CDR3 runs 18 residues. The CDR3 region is CASSLTPPFGRANYGYTF. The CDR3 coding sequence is TGTGCCAGCAGTTTAACCCCCCCCTTCGGCCGAGCTAACTATGGCTACACCTTC.

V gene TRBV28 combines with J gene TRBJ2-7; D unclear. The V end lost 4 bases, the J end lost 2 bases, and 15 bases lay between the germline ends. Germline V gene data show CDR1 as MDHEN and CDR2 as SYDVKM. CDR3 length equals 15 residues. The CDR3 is CASSSGWRKTYEQYF. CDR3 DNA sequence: TGTGCCAGCAGTTCCGGGTGGCGCAAGACCTACGAGCAGTACTTC.

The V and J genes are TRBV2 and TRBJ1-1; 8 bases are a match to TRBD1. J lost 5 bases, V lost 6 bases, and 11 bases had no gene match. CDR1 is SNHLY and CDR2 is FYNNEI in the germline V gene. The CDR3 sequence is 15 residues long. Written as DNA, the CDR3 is TGTGCCAGCAGCGGACAGGGCGTTAGTAAGACTGAAGCTTTCTTT. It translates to CASSGQGVSKTEAFF.

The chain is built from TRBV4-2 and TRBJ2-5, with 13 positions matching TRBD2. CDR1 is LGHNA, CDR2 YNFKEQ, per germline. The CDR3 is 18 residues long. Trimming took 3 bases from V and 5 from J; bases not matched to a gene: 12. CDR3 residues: CASSHAPGLAGRRETQYF. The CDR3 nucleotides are TGTGCCAGCAGCCACGCACCGGGACTAGCGGGAAGAAGGGAGACCCAGTACTTC.